Listed below are T cell receptor beta chains from one sample, sequenced in a study of blood T cell repertoires in COVID-19. Using immunoSEQ multiplex PCR, the repertoire was profiled, and TCRdb retains in-frame clones only, with some absent. The sample carries about 150,000 clones, approximately 80% recorded once. Sample: peripheral blood. The receptors come from a woman of 80 years or more with acute or convalescent COVID-19. Each CDR3 is given with its conserved first and last residue. Each record gives: J gene, D gene, V gene, CDR3 DNA, CDR3 protein. A D gene is named only where the DNA matches it firmly.

TRBJ2-1,TRBD2,TRBV2,TGTGCCAGCAGCACTACTAGCGGGAGCTCCAATGAGCAGTTCTTC,CASSTTSGSSNEQFF
TRBJ1-2,NA,TRBV7-2,TGTGCCAGCAGCCCCCCACCCGGCGGAAATGGCTACACCTTC,CASSPPPGGNGYTF
TRBJ2-3,NA,TRBV7-9,TGTGCCAGCATCTCTCTAGGTGATACGCAGTATTTT,CASISLGDTQYF
TRBJ1-5,NA,TRBV11-2,TGTGCCAGCAGCCAATCAGAGAGGAATCAGCCCCAGCATTTT,CASSQSERNQPQHF
TRBJ1-5,NA,TRBV7-3,TGTGCCAGCAGCTTAACTGCGAATCAGCCCCAGCATTTT,CASSLTANQPQHF
TRBJ2-4,TRBD2,TRBV19,TGTGCCAGTATGGGACTAGCGGGAGCGAGTAGGAACATTCAGTACTTC,CASMGLAGASRNIQYF
TRBJ2-5,NA,TRBV29-1,TGCAGCGTTGAATCCAGGAGGAACCAAGAGACCCAGTACTTC,CSVESRRNQETQYF
TRBJ1-1,NA,TRBV11-3,TGTGCCAGCAGCTTAAGTACAGGGCACACTGAAGCTTTCTTT,CASSLSTGHTEAFF
TRBJ2-1,NA,TRBV30,TGTGCCTGGAAAATGGGCATATCCTACAATGAGCAGTTCTTC,CAWKMGISYNEQFF
TRBJ1-2,TRBD1,TRBV19,TGTGCCAGTAGTACGACAGGGAGCTATGGCTACACCTTC,CASSTTGSYGYTF
TRBJ1-5,NA,TRBV30,TGTGCCTGGAGTGTCCGGACAAACAGTCATCAGCCCCAGCATTTT,CAWSVRTNSHQPQHF